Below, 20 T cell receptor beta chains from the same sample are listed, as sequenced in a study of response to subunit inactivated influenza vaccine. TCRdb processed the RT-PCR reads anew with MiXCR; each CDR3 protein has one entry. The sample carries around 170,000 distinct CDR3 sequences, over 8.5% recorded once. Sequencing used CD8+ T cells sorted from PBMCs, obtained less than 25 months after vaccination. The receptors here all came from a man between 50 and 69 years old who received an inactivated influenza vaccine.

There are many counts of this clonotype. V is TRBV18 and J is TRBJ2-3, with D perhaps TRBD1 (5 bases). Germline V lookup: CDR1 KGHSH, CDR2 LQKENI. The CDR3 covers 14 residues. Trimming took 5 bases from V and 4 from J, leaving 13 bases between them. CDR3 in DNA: TGTGCCAGCTCAACGGCCAGGGTTGCAGATACGCAGTATTTT. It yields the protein CASSTARVADTQYF.

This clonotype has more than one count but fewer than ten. CDR3 region: CASTTGGLPLHF. The DNA of the CDR3 is TGTGCCAGCACGACCGGAGGGTTACCCCTCCACTTT. V and J are TRBV12-3 or TRBV12-4 and TRBJ1-6; no clear D. The CDR3 is 12 amino acids. V dropped 7 bases and J dropped 12 bases, with 13 bases sitting between them.

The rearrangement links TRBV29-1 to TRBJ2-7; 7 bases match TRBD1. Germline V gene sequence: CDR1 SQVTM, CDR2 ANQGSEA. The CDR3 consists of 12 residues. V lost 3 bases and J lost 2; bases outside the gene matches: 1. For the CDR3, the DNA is TGCAGCGTTGAGAGGGGGCCCTACGAGCAGTACTTC. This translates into CSVERGPYEQYF.

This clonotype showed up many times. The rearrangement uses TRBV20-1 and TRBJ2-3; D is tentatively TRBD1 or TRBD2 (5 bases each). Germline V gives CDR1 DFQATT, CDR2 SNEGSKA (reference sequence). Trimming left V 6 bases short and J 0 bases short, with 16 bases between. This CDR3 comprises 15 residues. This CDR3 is CSAEDIYTSTDTQYF. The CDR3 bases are TGCAGTGCGGAGGACATTTATACTAGCACAGATACGCAGTATTTT.

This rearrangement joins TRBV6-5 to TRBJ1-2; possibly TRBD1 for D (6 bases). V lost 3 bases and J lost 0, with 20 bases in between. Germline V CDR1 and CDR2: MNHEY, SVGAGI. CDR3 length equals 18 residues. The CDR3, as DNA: TGTGCCAGCAGTTATTCGACAGGCGCCGACTGGACTAACTATGGCTACACCTTC. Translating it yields CASSYSTGADWTNYGYTF.

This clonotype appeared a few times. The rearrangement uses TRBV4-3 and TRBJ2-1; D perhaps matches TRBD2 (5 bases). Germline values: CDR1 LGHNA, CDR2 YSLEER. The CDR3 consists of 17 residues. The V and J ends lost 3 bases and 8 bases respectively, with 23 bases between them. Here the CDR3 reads CASSHDLQGRLSHEQFF. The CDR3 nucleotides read TGCGCCAGCAGCCACGACCTACAAGGGAGACTCTCGCATGAGCAGTTCTTC.

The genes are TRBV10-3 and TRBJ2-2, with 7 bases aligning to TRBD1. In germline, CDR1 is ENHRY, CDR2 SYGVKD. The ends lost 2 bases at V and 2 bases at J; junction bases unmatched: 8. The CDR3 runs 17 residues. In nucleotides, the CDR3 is TGTGCCATCAGTGAGCCTCCGGGACAGTTAAACACCGGGGAGCTGTTTTTT. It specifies CAISEPPGQLNTGELFF.

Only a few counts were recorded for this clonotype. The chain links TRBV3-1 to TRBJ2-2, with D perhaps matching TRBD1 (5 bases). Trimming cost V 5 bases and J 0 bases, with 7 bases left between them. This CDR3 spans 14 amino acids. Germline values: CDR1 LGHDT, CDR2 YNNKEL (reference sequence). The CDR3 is CASSSTANTGELFF. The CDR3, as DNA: TGTGCCAGCAGCTCGACAGCGAACACCGGGGAGCTGTTTTTT. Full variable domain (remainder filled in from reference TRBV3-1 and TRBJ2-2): DTAVSQTPKYLVTQMGNDKSIKCEQNLGHDTMYWYKQDSKKFLKIMFSYNNKELIINETVPNRFSPKSPDKAHLNLHINSLELGDSAVYFCASSSTANTGELFFGEGSRLTVL.

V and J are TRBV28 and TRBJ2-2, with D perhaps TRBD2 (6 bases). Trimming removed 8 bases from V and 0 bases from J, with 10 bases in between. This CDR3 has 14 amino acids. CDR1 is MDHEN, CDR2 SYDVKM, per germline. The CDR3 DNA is TGTGCCAGCTCGGAGGGATCGAACACCGGGGAGCTGTTTTTT. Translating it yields CASSEGSNTGELFF.

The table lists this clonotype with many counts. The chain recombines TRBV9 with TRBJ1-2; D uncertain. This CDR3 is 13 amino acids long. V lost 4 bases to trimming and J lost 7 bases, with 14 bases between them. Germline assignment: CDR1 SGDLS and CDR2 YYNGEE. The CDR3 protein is CASSSASFPGYTF. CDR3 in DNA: TGTGCCAGCAGCTCCGCCAGTTTTCCTGGCTACACCTTC.

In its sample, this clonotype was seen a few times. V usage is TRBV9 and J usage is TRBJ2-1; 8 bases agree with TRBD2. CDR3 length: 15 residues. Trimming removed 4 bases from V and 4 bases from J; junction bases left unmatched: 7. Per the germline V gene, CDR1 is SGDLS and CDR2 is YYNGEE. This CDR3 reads CASSPGGDPYNEQFF. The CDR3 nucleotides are TGTGCCAGCAGCCCCGGGGGGGACCCTTACAATGAGCAGTTCTTC.

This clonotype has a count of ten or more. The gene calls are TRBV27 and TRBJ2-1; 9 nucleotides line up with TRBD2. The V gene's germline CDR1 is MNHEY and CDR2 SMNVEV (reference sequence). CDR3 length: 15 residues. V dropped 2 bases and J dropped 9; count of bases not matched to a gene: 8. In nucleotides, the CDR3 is TGTGCCAGCAGTTTAGGGGTAGCGGGAGCGTCTGAGCAGTTCTTC. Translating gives CASSLGVAGASEQFF.

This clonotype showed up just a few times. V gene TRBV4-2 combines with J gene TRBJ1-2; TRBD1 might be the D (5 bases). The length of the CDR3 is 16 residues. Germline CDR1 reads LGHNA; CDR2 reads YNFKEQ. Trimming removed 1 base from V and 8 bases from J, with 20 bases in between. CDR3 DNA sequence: TGTGCCAGCAGCCAAGGCATTGACGGAGGGACGAGGGGCTACACCTTC. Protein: CASSQGIDGGTRGYTF.

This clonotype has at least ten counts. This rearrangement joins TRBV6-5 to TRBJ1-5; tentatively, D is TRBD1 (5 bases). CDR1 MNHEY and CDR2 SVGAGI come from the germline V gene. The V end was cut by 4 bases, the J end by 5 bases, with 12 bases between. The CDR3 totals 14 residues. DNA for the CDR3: TGTGCCAGCAGTTCCGGGACTCCCGATCAGCCCCAGCATTTT. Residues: CASSSGTPDQPQHF.

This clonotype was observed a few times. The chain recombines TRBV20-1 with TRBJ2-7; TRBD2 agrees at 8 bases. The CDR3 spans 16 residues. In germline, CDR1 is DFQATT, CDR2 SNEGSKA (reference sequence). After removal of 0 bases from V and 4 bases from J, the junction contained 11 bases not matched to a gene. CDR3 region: CSARDILAGLSYEQYF. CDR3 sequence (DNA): TGCAGTGCTAGAGATATTCTAGCGGGCCTTTCGTACGAGCAGTACTTC.

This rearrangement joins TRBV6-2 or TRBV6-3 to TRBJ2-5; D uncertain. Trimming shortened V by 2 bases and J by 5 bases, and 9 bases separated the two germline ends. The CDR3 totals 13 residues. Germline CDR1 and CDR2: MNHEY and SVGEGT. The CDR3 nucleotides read TGTGCCAGCAGTTACGTTGAGGTTGAGACCCAGTACTTC. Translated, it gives CASSYVEVETQYF.

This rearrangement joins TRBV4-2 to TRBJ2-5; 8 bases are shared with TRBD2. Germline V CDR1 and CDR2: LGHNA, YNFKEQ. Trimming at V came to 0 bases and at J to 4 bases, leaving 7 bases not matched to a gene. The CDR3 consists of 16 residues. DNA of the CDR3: TGTGCCAGCAGCCAAGACGGCGGGAGGCCGGGAGAGACCCAGTACTTC. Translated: CASSQDGGRPGETQYF.

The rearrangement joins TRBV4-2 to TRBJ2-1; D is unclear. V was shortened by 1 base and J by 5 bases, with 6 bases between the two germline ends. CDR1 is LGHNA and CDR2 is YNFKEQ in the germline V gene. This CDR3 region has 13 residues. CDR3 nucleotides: TGTGCCAGCAGCCAAGTCCAGGACAATGAGCAGTTCTTC. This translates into CASSQVQDNEQFF.

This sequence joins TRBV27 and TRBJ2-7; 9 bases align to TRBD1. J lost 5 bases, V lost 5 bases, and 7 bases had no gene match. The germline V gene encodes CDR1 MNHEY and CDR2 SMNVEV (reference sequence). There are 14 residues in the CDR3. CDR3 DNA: TGTGCCAGCAGTACCTGGACAGGGGAGAACGAGCAGTACTTC. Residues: CASSTWTGENEQYF.

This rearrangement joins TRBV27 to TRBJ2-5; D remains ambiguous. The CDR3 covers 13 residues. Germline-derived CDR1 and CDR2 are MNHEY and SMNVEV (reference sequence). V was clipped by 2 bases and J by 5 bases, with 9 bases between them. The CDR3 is CASSLIVGETQYF. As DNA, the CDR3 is TGTGCCAGCAGTTTAATTGTAGGCGAGACCCAGTACTTC.